This entry lists 3 T cell receptor beta chains sequenced from one sample in a study of OX40 agonist ivuxolimab in advanced cancers. TCRdb keeps only in-frame clones here, not all; method: immunoSEQ multiplex PCR. The table records approximately 80,000 clones, 65% to 90% of them present only once. Here the sequenced sample was CD4+ or CD8+ T cells sorted from blood, taken in a trial of the OX40 agonist ivuxolimab. All receptors come from an adult with an advanced solid tumor such as melanoma, head and neck, liver or kidney cancer.

The gene calls are TRBV2 and TRBJ2-7; 10 bases are shared with TRBD1. Germline V gene data show CDR1 as SNHLY and CDR2 as FYNNEI. V shed 4 bases, J shed 4 bases, and the junction held 4 bases outside the gene matches. The CDR3 is 14 residues long. The CDR3 bases are TGTGCCAGCAGTGCGACAGGGGGCAGGTACGAGCAGTACTTC. The encoded protein is CASSATGGRYEQYF.

The V gene is TRBV9, the J gene TRBJ1-2, with D uncertain. Germline values: CDR1 SGDLS, CDR2 YYNGEE. Trimming left V 0 bases short and J 6 bases short, with 9 bases between. The CDR3 consists of 13 residues. CDR3 in DNA: TGTGCCAGCAGCGTAGTACCCGCCCATGGCTACACCTTC. The encoded protein is CASSVVPAHGYTF.

The CDR3 coding sequence is TGTGCCAGCAGCCCTTATCAGGGATTCCAAGAGACCCAGTACTTC. It codes for CASSPYQGFQETQYF. This rearrangement joins TRBV11-2 to TRBJ2-5, with D possibly being TRBD1 (5 bases). The V gene lost 5 bases and the J gene lost 1 base, with 14 bases spanning the gap. CDR1 is SGHAT, CDR2 FQNNGV, per germline. CDR3 length: 15 residues.